The present T cell receptor (beta chain) was sequenced within a study of regulatory T cells in long-lasting Graves disease. This clonotype was counted between two and nine times. The target antigen is unknown. This clone may be a read error of a much larger clone one base away. Arm-PCR with iRepertoire HTBI primers amplified the CDR3 regions for these TCR beta libraries. TCRdb passed the multiplex PCR reads through MiXCR, listing each CDR3 protein once. The sample has 440,000 or so distinct CDR3 sequences, 16% seen once. Trimming took 7 bases from V and 1 from J, leaving 11 bases between them. The CDR3 length is 13 residues. CDR1 SNHLY and CDR2 FYNNEI come from the germline V gene. Time point noted: newly diagnosed GD, antithyroid drugs for less than 3 months. Following extraction of RNA from PBMCs, that RNA was used to make the TCR library. Peripheral blood, at nine milliliters, went into EDTA tubes.

Whole-study findings and limits: Having few samples may have compromised the accuracy. Persistent disease samples used TRBV28, TRBJ1-2 and TRBJ2-5 preferentially.

The data also belong to a second study, concerning T cells in Graves' hyperthyroidism and ophthalmopathy. From that paper: Clonotypes that were expanded in thyroid above 0.001 mostly appeared in blood too.

This rearrangement joins TRBV2 to TRBJ2-7, with D maybe TRBD2 (5 bases). The receptor comes from a woman in her twenties or thirties with Graves disease. The starting material was peripheral blood mononuclear cells (PBMCs), obtained at new diagnosis, from a patient treated with antithyroid drugs. CDR3 residues: CASNQDSSYEQYF. The CDR3 region has the DNA TGTGCCAGCAACCAGGACTCTTCCTACGAGCAGTACTTC.